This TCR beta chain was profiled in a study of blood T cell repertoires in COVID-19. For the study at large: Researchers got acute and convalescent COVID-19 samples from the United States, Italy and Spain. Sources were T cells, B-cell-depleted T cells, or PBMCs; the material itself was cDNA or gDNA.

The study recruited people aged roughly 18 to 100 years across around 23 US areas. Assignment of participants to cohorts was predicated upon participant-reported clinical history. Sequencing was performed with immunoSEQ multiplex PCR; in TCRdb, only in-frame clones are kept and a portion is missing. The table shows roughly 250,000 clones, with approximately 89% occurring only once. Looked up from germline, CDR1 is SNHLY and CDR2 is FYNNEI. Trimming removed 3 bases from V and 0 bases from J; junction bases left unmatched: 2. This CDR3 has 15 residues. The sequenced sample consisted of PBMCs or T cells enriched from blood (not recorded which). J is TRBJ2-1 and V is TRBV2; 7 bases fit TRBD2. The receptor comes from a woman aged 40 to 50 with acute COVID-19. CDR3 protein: CASSDLAASYNEQFF. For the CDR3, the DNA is TGTGCCAGCAGTGACCTAGCGGCCTCCTACAATGAGCAGTTCTTC.